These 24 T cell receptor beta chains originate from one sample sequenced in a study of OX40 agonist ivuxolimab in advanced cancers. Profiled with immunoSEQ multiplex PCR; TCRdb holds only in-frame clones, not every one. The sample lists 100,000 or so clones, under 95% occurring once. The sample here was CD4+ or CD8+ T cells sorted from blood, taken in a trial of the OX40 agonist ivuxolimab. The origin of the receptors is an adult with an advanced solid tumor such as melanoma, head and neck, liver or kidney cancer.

For the CDR3, the DNA is TGTGCCAGCAGCCGTACTAGCGGAGACTACGAGCAGTACTTC. The encoded protein is CASSRTSGDYEQYF. The genes are TRBV14 and TRBJ2-7; 8 bases map to TRBD2. Looked up from germline, CDR1 is SGHDN and CDR2 is FVKESK. V dropped 4 bases and J dropped 3; count of bases not matched to a gene: 5. The CDR3 contains 14 residues.

CDR3 loop: CASSASGTVYNEQFF. The CDR3 region has the DNA TGTGCCAGCAGCGCCTCCGGGACGGTGTACAATGAGCAGTTCTTC. This chain joins TRBV9 and TRBJ2-1; D may be TRBD1 or TRBD2 (5 bases each). The CDR3 has 15 amino acids. Trimming cost V 3 bases and J 4 bases, with 14 bases left between them. CDR1 is SGDLS and CDR2 is YYNGEE in the germline V gene.

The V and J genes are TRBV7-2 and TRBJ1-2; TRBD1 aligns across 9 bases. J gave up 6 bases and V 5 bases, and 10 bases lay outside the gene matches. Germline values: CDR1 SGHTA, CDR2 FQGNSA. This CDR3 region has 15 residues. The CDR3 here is CASSGRRTGEHGYTF. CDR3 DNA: TGTGCCAGCAGCGGCCGACGGACAGGGGAACATGGCTACACCTTC. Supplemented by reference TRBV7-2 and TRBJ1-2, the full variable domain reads GAGVSQSPSNKVTEKGKDVELRCDPISGHTALYWYRQSLGQGLEFLIYFQGNSAPDKSGLPSDRFSAERTGGSVSTLTIQRTQQEDSAVYLCASSGRRTGEHGYTFGSGTRLTVV.

Written as DNA, the CDR3 is TGTGCCAGCAGCCGAGGACTAGCGAGGTACGAGCAGTACTTC. Protein sequence: CASSRGLARYEQYF. The chain combines TRBV5-4 with TRBJ2-7; 9 bases are a match to TRBD2. Germline-derived CDR1 and CDR2 are SGHNT and YYREEE (reference sequence). The CDR3 extends over 14 amino acids. V trimming: 4 bases; J trimming: 4 bases; junction bases outside the gene matches: 6.

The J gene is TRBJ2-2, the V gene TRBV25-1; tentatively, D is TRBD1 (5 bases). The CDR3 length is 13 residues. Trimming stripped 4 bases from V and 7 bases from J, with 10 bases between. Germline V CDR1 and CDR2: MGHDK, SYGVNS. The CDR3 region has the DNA TGTGCCAGCAGTGGTGGGGCCGGCGGGGAGCTGTTTTTT. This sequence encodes CASSGGAGGELFF.

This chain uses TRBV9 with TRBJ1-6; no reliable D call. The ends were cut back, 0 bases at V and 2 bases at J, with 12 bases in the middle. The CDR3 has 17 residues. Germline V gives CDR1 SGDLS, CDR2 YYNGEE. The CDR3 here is CASSVESRAAYNSPLHF. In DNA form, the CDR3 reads TGTGCCAGCAGCGTAGAATCTAGGGCCGCCTATAATTCACCCCTCCACTTT. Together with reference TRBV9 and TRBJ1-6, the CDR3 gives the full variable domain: DSGVTQTPKHLITATGQRVTLRCSPRSGDLSVYWYQQSLDQGLQFLIQYYNGEERAKGNILERFSAQQFPDLHSELNLSSLELGDSALYFCASSVESRAAYNSPLHFGNGTRLTVT.

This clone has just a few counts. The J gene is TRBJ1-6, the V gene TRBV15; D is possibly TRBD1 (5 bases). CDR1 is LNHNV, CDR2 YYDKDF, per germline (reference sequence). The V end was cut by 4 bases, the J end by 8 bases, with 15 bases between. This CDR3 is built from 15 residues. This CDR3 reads CATSISRQGHSPLHF. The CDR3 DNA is TGTGCCACCAGCATCTCCCGGCAGGGACATTCACCCCTCCACTTT. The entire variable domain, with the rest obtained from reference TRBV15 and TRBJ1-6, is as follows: DAMVIQNPRYQVTQFGKPVTLSCSQTLNHNVMYWYQQKSSQAPKLLFHYYDKDFNNEADTPDNFQSRRPNTSFCFLDIRSPGLGDTAMYLCATSISRQGHSPLHFGNGTRLTVT.

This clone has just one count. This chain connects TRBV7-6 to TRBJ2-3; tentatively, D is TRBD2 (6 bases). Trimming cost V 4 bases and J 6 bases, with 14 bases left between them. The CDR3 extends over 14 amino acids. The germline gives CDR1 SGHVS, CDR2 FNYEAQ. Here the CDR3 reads CASSSGLLGDTQYF. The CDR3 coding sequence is TGTGCCAGCAGCTCGGGACTTCTGGGGGATACGCAGTATTTT.

The CDR3 protein is CSVEGQGLGNTEAFF. CDR3 DNA: TGCAGCGTTGAAGGTCAAGGGTTAGGGAACACTGAAGCTTTCTTT. The rearrangement joins TRBV29-1 to TRBJ1-1; no definite D call. Germline lookup yields CDR1 SQVTM and CDR2 ANQGSEA. The ends were cut back, 1 base at V and 1 base at J, with 13 bases in the middle. The CDR3 has 15 residues.

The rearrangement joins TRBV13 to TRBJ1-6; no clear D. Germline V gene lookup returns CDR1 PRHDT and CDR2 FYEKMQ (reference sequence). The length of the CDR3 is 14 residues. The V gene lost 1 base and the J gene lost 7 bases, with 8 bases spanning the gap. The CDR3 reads CASSLEEGNSPLHF. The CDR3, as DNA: TGTGCCAGCAGCTTAGAGGAAGGGAATTCACCCCTCCACTTT.

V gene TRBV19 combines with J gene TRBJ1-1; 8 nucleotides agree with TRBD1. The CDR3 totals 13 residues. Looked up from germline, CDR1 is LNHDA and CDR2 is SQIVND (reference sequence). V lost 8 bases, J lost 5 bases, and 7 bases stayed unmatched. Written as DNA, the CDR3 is TGTGCCAGTCAGGCAGGGGGCCTGACTGAAGCTTTCTTT. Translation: CASQAGGLTEAFF.

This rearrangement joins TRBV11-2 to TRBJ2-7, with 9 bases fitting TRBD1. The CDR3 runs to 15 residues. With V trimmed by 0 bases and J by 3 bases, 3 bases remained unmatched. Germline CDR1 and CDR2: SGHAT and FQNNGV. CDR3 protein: CASSLEPGQGYEQYF. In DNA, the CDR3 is TGTGCCAGCAGCTTAGAACCGGGACAGGGCTACGAGCAGTACTTC.

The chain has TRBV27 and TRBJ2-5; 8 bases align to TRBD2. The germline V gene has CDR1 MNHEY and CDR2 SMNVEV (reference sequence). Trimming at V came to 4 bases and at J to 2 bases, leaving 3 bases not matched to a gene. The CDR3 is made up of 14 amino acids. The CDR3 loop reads CASSSGGLQETQYF. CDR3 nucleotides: TGTGCCAGCAGTTCGGGGGGGCTACAAGAGACCCAGTACTTC.

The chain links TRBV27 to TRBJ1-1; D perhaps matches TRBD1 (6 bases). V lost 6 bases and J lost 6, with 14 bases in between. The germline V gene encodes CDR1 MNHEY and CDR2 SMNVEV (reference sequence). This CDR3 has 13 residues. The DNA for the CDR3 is TGTGCCAGCAGCCCTGGAGGGGGGCCTGAAGCTTTCTTT. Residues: CASSPGGGPEAFF.

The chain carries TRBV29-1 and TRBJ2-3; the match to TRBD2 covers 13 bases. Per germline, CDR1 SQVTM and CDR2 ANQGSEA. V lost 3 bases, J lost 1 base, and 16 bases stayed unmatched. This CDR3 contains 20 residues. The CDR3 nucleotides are TGCAGCGTTGATCTTGGACTAGCGGGAGTAGGGGGAATAGGCACAGATACGCAGTATTTT. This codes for CSVDLGLAGVGGIGTDTQYF.

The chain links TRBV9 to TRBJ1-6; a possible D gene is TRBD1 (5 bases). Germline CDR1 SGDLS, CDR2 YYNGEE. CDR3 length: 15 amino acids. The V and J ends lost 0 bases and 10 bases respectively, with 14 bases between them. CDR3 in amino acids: CASSVEVGRESPLHF. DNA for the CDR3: TGTGCCAGCAGCGTAGAAGTCGGCAGGGAGTCACCCCTCCACTTT.

CDR3 in amino acids: CASSPGAREGYTF. The CDR3 bases are TGTGCCAGCTCACCCGGGGCCAGGGAGGGCTACACCTTC. The V call is TRBV18, the J call TRBJ1-2, with D possibly being TRBD1 (5 bases). The CDR3 sequence is 13 residues long. The V end was cut by 3 bases, the J end by 8 bases, with 13 bases between. Germline V gene data show CDR1 as KGHSH and CDR2 as LQKENI.

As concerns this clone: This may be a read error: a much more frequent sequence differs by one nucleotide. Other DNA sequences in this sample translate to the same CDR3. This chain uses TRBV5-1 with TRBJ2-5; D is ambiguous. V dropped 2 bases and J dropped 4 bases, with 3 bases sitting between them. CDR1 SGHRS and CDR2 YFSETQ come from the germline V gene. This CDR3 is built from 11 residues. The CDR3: CASSLRETQYF. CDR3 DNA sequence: TGCGCCAGCAGCTTAAGAGAGACCCAGTACTTC.

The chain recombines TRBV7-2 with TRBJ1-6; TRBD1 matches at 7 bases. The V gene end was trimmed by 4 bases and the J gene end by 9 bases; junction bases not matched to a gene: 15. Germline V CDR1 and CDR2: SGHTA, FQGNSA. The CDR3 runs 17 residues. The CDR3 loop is CASSWNRQGVLLSPLHF. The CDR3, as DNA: TGTGCCAGCAGCTGGAACAGACAGGGCGTCCTCCTTTCACCCCTCCACTTT.

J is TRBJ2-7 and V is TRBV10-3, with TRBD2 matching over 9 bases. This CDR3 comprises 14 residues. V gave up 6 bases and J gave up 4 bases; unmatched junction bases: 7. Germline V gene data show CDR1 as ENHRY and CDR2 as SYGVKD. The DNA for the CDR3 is TGTGCCATCAGCGCGACTAGCGGAGGGTACGAGCAGTACTTC. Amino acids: CAISATSGGYEQYF.

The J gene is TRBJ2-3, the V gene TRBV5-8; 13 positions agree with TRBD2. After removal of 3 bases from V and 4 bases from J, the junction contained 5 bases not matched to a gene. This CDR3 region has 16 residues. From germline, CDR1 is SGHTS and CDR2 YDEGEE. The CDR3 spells CASSWPGTSGADTQYF. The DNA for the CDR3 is TGTGCCAGCAGCTGGCCCGGGACTAGCGGGGCAGATACGCAGTATTTT.

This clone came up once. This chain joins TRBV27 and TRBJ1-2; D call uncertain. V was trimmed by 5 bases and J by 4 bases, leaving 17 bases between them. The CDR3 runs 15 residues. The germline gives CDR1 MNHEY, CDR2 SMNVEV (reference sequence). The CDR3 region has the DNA TGTGCCAGCAGTCTCAAGACAAGGACTGGCTATGGCTACACCTTC. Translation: CASSLKTRTGYGYTF.

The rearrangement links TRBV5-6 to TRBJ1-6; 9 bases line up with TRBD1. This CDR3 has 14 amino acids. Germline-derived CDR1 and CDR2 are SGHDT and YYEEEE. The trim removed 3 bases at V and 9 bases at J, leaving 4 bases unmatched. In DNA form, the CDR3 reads TGTGCCAGCAGCTGGGGGACAGGGTCTTCACCCCTCCACTTT. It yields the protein CASSWGTGSSPLHF.

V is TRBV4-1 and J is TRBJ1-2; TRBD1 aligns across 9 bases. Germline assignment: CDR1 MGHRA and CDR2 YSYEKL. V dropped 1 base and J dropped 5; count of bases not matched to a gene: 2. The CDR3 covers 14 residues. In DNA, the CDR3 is TGCGCCAGCAGCCAAGGACAGGGGGAATATGGCTACACCTTC. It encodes CASSQGQGEYGYTF.